Listed here are 28 T cell receptor beta chains from one sample, sequenced in a study of blood T cell repertoires in COVID-19. Libraries were prepared by immunoSEQ multiplex PCR; TCRdb keeps only in-frame clonotypes and omits some of them. The table shows 120,000 to 150,000 clones, with around 84% occurring only once. Sequencing was done on a sample of peripheral blood. Receptor source: a human donor in a cohort sampled during active COVID-19.

The rearrangement joins TRBV5-1 to TRBJ1-2; possibly TRBD1 for D (5 bases). The germline CDR1 and CDR2 sequences are SGHRS and YFSETQ. V lost 1 base, J lost 2 bases, and 15 bases lay in between. The CDR3 runs to 16 residues. CDR3 amino acids: CASSLSGRVDNYGYTF. CDR3 DNA sequence: TGCGCCAGCAGCTTGTCCGGCAGGGTGGACAACTATGGCTACACCTTC.

The DNA for the CDR3 is TGCAGTGCTAGTGGACTAGCCGCTGTAGAGACCCAGTACTTC. Translating it yields CSASGLAAVETQYF. This sequence joins TRBV20-1 and TRBJ2-5; 8 bases are shared with TRBD2. V lost 3 bases and J lost 4; bases outside the gene matches: 7. Germline CDR1 and CDR2: DFQATT and SNEGSKA (reference sequence). The CDR3 is made up of 14 amino acids.

The chain's CDR3 is CASSSLLLEPPKTGELFF. The CDR3 region has the DNA TGTGCCAGCAGCTCACTGCTTCTTGAACCTCCTAAAACCGGGGAGCTGTTTTTT. The V gene is TRBV9, the J gene TRBJ2-2; the D is unclear. This CDR3 is 18 amino acids long. Germline V gene data show CDR1 as SGDLS and CDR2 as YYNGEE. V was shortened by 4 bases and J by 5 bases, with 24 bases between the two germline ends. Full variable domain (missing parts from reference TRBV9 and TRBJ2-2): DSGVTQTPKHLITATGQRVTLRCSPRSGDLSVYWYQQSLDQGLQFLIQYYNGEERAKGNILERFSAQQFPDLHSELNLSSLELGDSALYFCASSSLLLEPPKTGELFFGEGSRLTVL.

The chain recombines TRBV28 with TRBJ2-7, with TRBD2 identical over 9 bases. J lost 0 bases, V lost 3 bases, and 3 bases had no gene match. The CDR3 consists of 15 residues. From germline, CDR1 is MDHEN and CDR2 SYDVKM. The CDR3 bases are TGTGCCAGCAGTTTTAGCGGGGGCCTCTCCTACGAGCAGTACTTC. Encoded protein: CASSFSGGLSYEQYF.

Here the CDR3 DNA reads TGTGCCACCAGCTACCTAAGGGGAATCACTGAAGCTTTCTTT. Translation gives CATSYLRGITEAFF. The chain uses TRBV15 and TRBJ1-1; possibly TRBD1 for D (5 bases). Germline-derived CDR1 and CDR2 are LNHNV and YYDKDF (reference sequence). V was clipped by 5 bases and J by 4 bases, with 14 bases between them. This CDR3 has 14 amino acids.

The J gene is TRBJ1-1, the V gene TRBV11-2; 7 nucleotides line up with TRBD1. J gave up 0 bases and V 3 bases, and 1 base lay outside the gene matches. In germline, CDR1 is SGHAT, CDR2 FQNNGV. This CDR3 is 14 amino acids long. The CDR3 protein is CASSFDRVNTEAFF. The CDR3 bases are TGTGCCAGCAGCTTCGACAGGGTGAACACTGAAGCTTTCTTT.

J is TRBJ2-7 and V is TRBV6-5; 8 bases align to TRBD1. The CDR3 consists of 14 residues. Germline lookup yields CDR1 MNHEY and CDR2 SVGAGI. With V trimmed by 8 bases and J by 1 base, 7 bases remained unmatched. This chain's CDR3 is CASFRGTGSYEQYF. In DNA, the CDR3 is TGTGCCAGCTTCCGAGGGACAGGATCCTACGAGCAGTACTTC.

This clone was detected a few times. The V gene is TRBV21-1, the J gene TRBJ2-7; TRBD1, the table's D call, was not compared with the DNA. TRBV21-1 is labeled a pseudogene. This CDR3 has 13 amino acids. CDR3 protein: CASNKTGGYEQYF. The CDR3 DNA follows: TGTGCCAGCAACAAAACAGGGGGCTACGAGCAGTACTTC.

The rearrangement links TRBV10-3 to TRBJ1-3; D gene unclear. The V end was cut by 7 bases, the J end by 4 bases, with 14 bases between. This CDR3 region has 14 residues. Germline CDR1 is ENHRY and CDR2 is SYGVKD. The CDR3 DNA follows: TGTGCCATCACCCTAACCCCCGCCGGAAACACCATATATTTT. Protein product: CAITLTPAGNTIYF.

This sequence joins TRBV29-1 and TRBJ2-5; D perhaps matches TRBD1 (5 bases). The V end was cut by 8 bases, the J end by 5 bases, with 18 bases between. Germline CDR1 SQVTM, CDR2 ANQGSEA. The CDR3 totals 13 residues. The CDR3 DNA reads TGCAGCTTTTGTTGCCCTCAGGGCGAGACCCAGTACTTC. Translation gives CSFCCPQGETQYF. Drawing the rest from reference TRBV29-1 and TRBJ2-5, the complete variable domain is SAVISQKPSRDICQRGTSLTIQCQVDSQVTMMFWYRQQPGQSLTLIATANQGSEATYESGFVIDKFPISRPNLTFSTLTVSNMSPEDSSIYLCSFCCPQGETQYFGPGTRLLVL.

This clone was seen just once. The chain employs TRBV27 and TRBJ2-7; maybe TRBD1 (6 bases). Germline CDR1 and CDR2: MNHEY and SMNVEV (reference sequence). The CDR3 contains 12 residues. V lost 5 bases and J 2 bases, leaving 7 bases between the germline ends. This CDR3 reads CASSRGTYEQYF. CDR3 DNA: TGTGCCAGCAGTAGGGGGACCTACGAGCAGTACTTC.

A word on this clone: One junction end disagrees with the germline gene, perhaps due to a read error. The V call is TRBV7-2, the J call TRBJ1-6, with D possibly matching TRBD1 (5 bases). The CDR3 runs 16 residues. CDR1 SGHTA and CDR2 FQGNSA come from the germline V gene. CDR3 loop: CASSSRAGGGNSPLHF. For the CDR3, the DNA is TGTGCCAGCAGCTCCCGCGCCGGGGGAGGTAATTCTCCCCTCCACTTT.

V gene TRBV19 combines with J gene TRBJ2-1; 7 bases fit TRBD2. CDR3 length: 13 residues. V shed 3 bases, J shed 15 bases, and the junction held 11 bases outside the gene matches. Germline V gene lookup returns CDR1 LNHDA and CDR2 SQIVND (reference sequence). The CDR3 sequence: CASSMGEGIRPFF. As DNA, the CDR3 is TGTGCCAGTAGTATGGGGGAGGGGATAAGGCCGTTCTTC.

The J gene is TRBJ2-3, the V gene TRBV4-2, with TRBD2 matching 10 bases. V shed 4 bases and J 1 base; nucleotides not matched to a gene: 11. Germline V gene data show CDR1 as LGHNA and CDR2 as YNFKEQ. This CDR3 has 18 residues. The CDR3 nucleotides read TGTGCCAGCAGCCCCAGGTCCAGCGGGGGGGCGGGCACAGATACGCAGTATTTT. This codes for CASSPRSSGGAGTDTQYF.

This clone was recorded a few times. Additional DNA sequences in this sample encode the identical CDR3. The V gene is TRBV5-1, the J gene TRBJ2-7; 7 positions agree with TRBD1. CDR1 is SGHRS, CDR2 YFSETQ, per germline. The CDR3 has 14 amino acids. The J segment lost 5 bases and the V segment lost 3 bases, leaving 8 bases of the junction unmatched. The CDR3 DNA reads TGCGCCAGCAGCTCCCGACAGGGTCGGGACGAGCAGTACTTC. It yields the protein CASSSRQGRDEQYF.

This sequence joins TRBV28 and TRBJ1-5, with TRBD1 as a possible D gene (6 bases). Germline V lookup: CDR1 MDHEN, CDR2 SYDVKM. The CDR3 extends over 15 amino acids. V dropped 1 base and J dropped 6 bases, with 13 bases sitting between them. CDR3 residues: CASSLYPADSQPQHF. CDR3 sequence (DNA): TGTGCCAGCAGTTTATACCCGGCGGACAGTCAGCCCCAGCATTTT.

This chain uses TRBV2 with TRBJ2-3; perhaps TRBD2 as D (6 bases). The CDR3 runs 14 residues. Trimming left V 2 bases short and J 3 bases short, with 9 bases between. Germline CDR1 is SNHLY and CDR2 is FYNNEI. CDR3 coding DNA: TGTGCCAGCAGTGAATACCGGGGGACAGATACGCAGTATTTT. Protein product: CASSEYRGTDTQYF.

V gene TRBV6-1 combines with J gene TRBJ2-7; a weak D match, TRBD1 (6 bases). CDR1 is MNHNS and CDR2 is SASEGT in the germline V gene. V shed 1 base and J shed 5 bases, with 30 bases lying between them. This CDR3 spans 20 amino acids. The CDR3 nucleotides read TGTGCCAGCAGTGAAGGGGTCATTATCCGGCCAACCGGGACACAGGACGAGCAGTACGTC. It translates to CASSEGVIIRPTGTQDEQYV.

The V call is TRBV9, the J call TRBJ2-5; no clear D. CDR1 and CDR2 (germline): SGDLS, YYNGEE. V lost 0 bases and J 5 bases, leaving 8 bases between the germline ends. The CDR3 loop spans 13 amino acids. The CDR3 nucleotides read TGTGCCAGCAGCGTAGGCAGAATCGAGACCCAGTACTTC. Residues: CASSVGRIETQYF.

The chain recombines TRBV5-7 with TRBJ1-3; 8 bases align to TRBD1. TRBV5-7 is classed as an ORF, of uncertain function. V lost 3 bases to trimming and J lost 0 bases; unmatched junction nucleotides: 8. This CDR3 region has 17 residues. The CDR3 DNA follows: TGTGCCAGCAGCTCCGTCAGGGGGCTTAGCTCTGGAAACACCATATATTTT. Translation gives CASSSVRGLSSGNTIYF.

This chain links TRBV19 with TRBJ1-1, with D maybe TRBD1 (5 bases). This CDR3 region has 13 residues. The germline CDR1 and CDR2 sequences are LNHDA and SQIVND (reference sequence). The V gene lost 6 bases and the J gene lost 0 bases, with 8 bases spanning the gap. The CDR3 region is CASSKGMNTEAFF. CDR3 nucleotide sequence: TGTGCCAGTAGCAAGGGGATGAACACTGAAGCTTTCTTT.

Comments on this clone: One end of the junction does not line up with germline, which may come from a read error. This rearrangement joins TRBV19 to TRBJ1-6; D may be TRBD1 (6 bases). Germline CDR1 LNHDA, CDR2 SQIVND (reference sequence). The length of the CDR3 is 19 residues. CDR3 sequence (DNA): TGTGCCAGCAGTAACCATCGCAGGGGACGAACCTCCTATAATTCACCCCTCCACTTT. As protein: CASSNHRRGRTSYNSPLHF.

The V gene is TRBV7-3, the J gene TRBJ2-1, with 8 positions matching TRBD2. CDR3 length: 15 amino acids. V was clipped by 1 base and J by 10 bases; unmatched bases: 9. CDR1 is SGHTA, CDR2 FQGTGA, per germline. CDR3 coding DNA: TGTGCCAGCAGCTTAAGGACTAGCAGCTCGGGCGAGCAGTTCTTC. Its protein product is CASSLRTSSSGEQFF.

V usage is TRBV18 and J usage is TRBJ1-1; a weak D match, TRBD1 (6 bases). Germline-derived CDR1 and CDR2 are KGHSH and LQKENI. The CDR3 loop spans 14 amino acids. Trimming stripped 3 bases from V and 1 base from J, with 9 bases between. CDR3: CASSPEDRNTEAFF. CDR3 nucleotide sequence: TGTGCCAGCTCACCCGAGGACAGGAACACTGAAGCTTTCTTT.

The chain joins TRBV28 to TRBJ2-3; D is perhaps TRBD1 (5 bases). Trimming shortened V by 5 bases and J by 6 bases, and 18 bases separated the two germline ends. Germline loops: CDR1 MDHEN, CDR2 SYDVKM. The CDR3 is made up of 15 amino acids. CDR3 region: CASSGAPPVGDTQYF. CDR3 sequence (DNA): TGTGCCAGCAGTGGGGCCCCTCCCGTTGGGGATACGCAGTATTTT.

The chain couples TRBV2 to TRBJ2-3; D is uncertain. V dropped 7 bases and J dropped 5 bases, with 7 bases sitting between them. The germline V gene has CDR1 SNHLY and CDR2 FYNNEI. CDR3 length equals 11 residues. CDR3 protein: CASTSLDTQYF. The CDR3 DNA is TGTGCCAGCACTTCTTTAGATACGCAGTATTTT.

The chain couples TRBV7-2 to TRBJ1-5, with a possible D match to TRBD1 (5 bases). The germline V gene encodes CDR1 SGHTA and CDR2 FQGNSA. There are 13 residues in the CDR3. Trimming took 5 bases from V and 6 from J, leaving 11 bases between them. This CDR3 reads CASSAGGGQPQHF. The CDR3 nucleotides read TGTGCCAGCAGCGCCGGGGGGGGTCAGCCCCAGCATTTT. Supplemented by reference TRBV7-2 and TRBJ1-5, the full variable domain reads GAGVSQSPSNKVTEKGKDVELRCDPISGHTALYWYRQSLGQGLEFLIYFQGNSAPDKSGLPSDRFSAERTGGSVSTLTIQRTQQEDSAVYLCASSAGGGQPQHFGDGTRLSIL.

The V call is TRBV5-5, the J call TRBJ2-2; 10 bases align to TRBD1. Trimming at V came to 3 bases and at J to 6 bases, leaving 5 bases not matched to a gene. Germline V gene sequence: CDR1 SGHKS, CDR2 YYEKEE (reference sequence). The length of the CDR3 is 15 residues. CDR3 sequence: CASSSTGGVAGELFF. CDR3 DNA sequence: TGTGCCAGCAGCTCGACAGGGGGCGTCGCCGGGGAGCTGTTTTTT.